A single sample gave rise to the 27 T cell receptor beta chains below, sequenced in a study of blood T cell repertoires in COVID-19. Only in-frame clones appear in the TCRdb table, and some are missing; sequencing was by immunoSEQ multiplex PCR. The table records roughly 400,000 clones, roughly 84% of them present only once. What was sequenced was PBMCs or T cells enriched from blood (not recorded which). These receptors were obtained from a woman aged 18 to 35 who had been exposed to COVID-19.

A note on this clone: Sequence at one end of the junction differs from germline and may be a read error. The gene calls are TRBV11-1 and TRBJ2-7, with 7 bases matching TRBD2. Germline V CDR1 and CDR2: SGHAT, FQDESV (reference sequence). The CDR3 consists of 13 residues. CDR3 region: CASSQSSPGLPRF. The CDR3 DNA sequence: TGTGCCAGCAGCCAAAGTTCACCGGGACTACCAAGATTC.

V and J are TRBV28 and TRBJ1-4, with TRBD1 matching 7 bases. The CDR3 contains 16 residues. Germline-derived CDR1 and CDR2 are MDHEN and SYDVKM. After removal of 6 bases from V and 8 bases from J, the junction contained 15 bases not matched to a gene. This CDR3 is CASSLWVSGGPEKLFF. The CDR3 DNA is TGTGCCAGCAGCCTTTGGGTCTCAGGGGGACCGGAAAAACTGTTTTTT.

This chain connects TRBV5-1 to TRBJ1-1; D not resolved. Germline assignment: CDR1 SGHRS and CDR2 YFSETQ. The CDR3 runs 16 residues. V was trimmed by 0 bases and J by 0 bases, leaving 12 bases between them. The CDR3 sequence is CASSLAEGSMNTEAFF. In DNA form, the CDR3 reads TGCGCCAGCAGCTTGGCCGAGGGCAGTATGAACACTGAAGCTTTCTTT.

This sequence joins TRBV9 and TRBJ1-2, with 8 bases identical to TRBD1. CDR1 is SGDLS, CDR2 YYNGEE, per germline. V gave up 4 bases and J gave up 6 bases; unmatched junction bases: 11. This CDR3 is built from 15 residues. As DNA, the CDR3 is TGTGCCAGCAGCATACAGGGGGATCCTATGGATGGCTACACCTTC. Its translation: CASSIQGDPMDGYTF.

The table lists this clone with a count of one. The chain recombines TRBV9 with TRBJ2-6; TRBD2 matches 7 bases. Germline V gives CDR1 SGDLS, CDR2 YYNGEE. This CDR3 has 17 amino acids. Germline trimming cut 3 bases from V and 0 bases from J; bases unmatched to any gene: 6. The CDR3 DNA follows: TGTGCCAGCAGCGCATCGGGACTACTCTCTGGGGCCAACGTCCTGACTTTC. Translating it yields CASSASGLLSGANVLTF. The full variable domain, in which reference TRBV9 and TRBJ2-6 provide the parts outside the CDR3, is DSGVTQTPKHLITATGQRVTLRCSPRSGDLSVYWYQQSLDQGLQFLIQYYNGEERAKGNILERFSAQQFPDLHSELNLSSLELGDSALYFCASSASGLLSGANVLTFGAGSRLTVL.

V is TRBV5-5 and J is TRBJ2-7, with TRBD1 matching 11 bases. Unmatched junction bases numbered 11, after V lost 0 bases and J lost 3 bases. CDR3 length: 18 residues. CDR1 and CDR2 from the germline V gene are SGHKS and YYEKEE (reference sequence). CDR3 amino acids: CASSLGPSGQGANYEQYF. CDR3 DNA: TGTGCCAGCAGCTTGGGGCCTTCCGGACAGGGGGCCAACTACGAGCAGTACTTC.

V gene TRBV2 combines with J gene TRBJ2-7; 11 bases agree with TRBD1. Per the germline V gene, CDR1 is SNHLY and CDR2 is FYNNEI. The CDR3 loop spans 15 amino acids. V gave up 6 bases and J gave up 2 bases; unmatched junction bases: 6. DNA for the CDR3: TGTGCCAGCAGGGGGGACAGGGGGAAACCCTACGAGCAGTACTTC. This codes for CASRGDRGKPYEQYF.

This clone was seen once. The rearrangement links TRBV11-2 to TRBJ2-2; D unclear. Germline CDR1 and CDR2: SGHAT and FQNNGV. Trimming left V 0 bases short and J 1 base short, with 21 bases between. The CDR3 runs 20 residues. The CDR3 nucleotides read TGTGCCAGCAGCTTAGACCTAATCCCAAGCCTCGGGTGGAACACCGGGGAGCTGTTTTTT. Amino acids: CASSLDLIPSLGWNTGELFF. The variable domain in full, completed from reference TRBV11-2 and TRBJ2-2, reads EAGVAQSPRYKIIEKRQSVAFWCNPISGHATLYWYQQILGQGPKLLIQFQNNGVVDDSQLPKDRFSAERLKGVDSTLKIQPAKLEDSAVYLCASSLDLIPSLGWNTGELFFGEGSRLTVL.

The rearrangement links TRBV5-1 to TRBJ2-6; the match to TRBD1 covers 8 bases. Germline V gene sequence: CDR1 SGHRS, CDR2 YFSETQ. There are 16 residues in the CDR3. V dropped 7 bases and J dropped 0; count of bases not matched to a gene: 6. The CDR3, as DNA: TGCGCCAGCCGCTCGGGACAGGTCTCTGGGGCCAACGTCCTGACTTTC. It translates to CASRSGQVSGANVLTF.

The genes are TRBV28 and TRBJ1-2; D possibly corresponds to TRBD1 (6 bases). The germline V gene has CDR1 MDHEN and CDR2 SYDVKM. The V and J ends lost 2 bases and 8 bases respectively, with 21 bases between them. This CDR3 region has 16 residues. The CDR3 DNA reads as TGTGCCAGCAGTTTAGTGGGTAGGGGGGGCCCCCACGGCTACACCTTC. This sequence encodes CASSLVGRGGPHGYTF.

The J gene is TRBJ2-7, the V gene TRBV28; 10 bases agree with TRBD1. CDR1 MDHEN and CDR2 SYDVKM come from the germline V gene. The CDR3 covers 13 residues. V shed 8 bases and J 5 bases; nucleotides not matched to a gene: 6. This CDR3 is CASHRDRGDEQYF. As DNA, the CDR3 is TGTGCCAGCCACCGGGACAGGGGTGACGAGCAGTACTTC.

DNA of the CDR3: TGTGCCAGCAGTTTAGGACTGAACAATCAGCCCCAGCATTTT. Translation: CASSLGLNNQPQHF. J is TRBJ1-5 and V is TRBV28; D remains ambiguous. Trimming shortened V by 2 bases and J by 3 bases, and 8 bases separated the two germline ends. There are 14 residues in the CDR3. CDR1 and CDR2 (germline): MDHEN, SYDVKM.

This chain uses TRBV18 with TRBJ1-3; weak D call: TRBD1 (5 bases). Germline V gene data show CDR1 as KGHSH and CDR2 as LQKENI. The CDR3 runs 12 residues. V was trimmed by 5 bases and J by 9 bases, leaving 11 bases between them. The CDR3 nucleotides are TGTGCCAGCTCATCCCCCGGGGGCACCATATATTTT. Its translation is CASSSPGGTIYF. Combining the CDR3 with reference TRBV18 and TRBJ1-3 gives the whole variable domain NAGVMQNPRHLVRRRGQEARLRCSPMKGHSHVYWYRQLPEEGLKFMVYLQKENIIDESGMPKERFSAEFPKEGPSILRIQQVVRGDSAAYFCASSSPGGTIYFGEGSWLTVV.

The CDR3 region has the DNA TGTGCCAGCAGTACCCGGACAGGGGGCTACTATGGCTACACCTTC. It codes for CASSTRTGGYYGYTF. This chain links TRBV6-5 with TRBJ1-2; TRBD1 agrees at 11 bases. V shed 5 bases and J 3 bases; nucleotides not matched to a gene: 5. The germline V gene has CDR1 MNHEY and CDR2 SVGAGI. The CDR3 consists of 15 residues.

Of note for this clone: Within the sample, other DNA sequences also encode this same CDR3. The J gene is TRBJ1-2, the V gene TRBV20-1; perhaps TRBD1 as D (5 bases). CDR1 and CDR2 from the germline V gene are DFQATT and SNEGSKA (reference sequence). The CDR3 runs 11 residues. The V end was cut by 5 bases, the J end by 4 bases, with 8 bases between. CDR3 protein: CSAGDFYGYTF. For the CDR3, the DNA is TGCAGTGCTGGGGACTTCTATGGCTACACCTTC.

V and J are TRBV7-2 and TRBJ2-5; maybe TRBD2 (6 bases). The germline V gene has CDR1 SGHTA and CDR2 FQGNSA. V was pared by 0 bases and J by 4 bases, with 12 bases between. The CDR3 extends over 15 amino acids. Here the CDR3 reads CASSLAAAGRETQYF. CDR3 nucleotides: TGTGCCAGCAGCTTAGCGGCAGCCGGGAGAGAGACCCAGTACTTC.

This chain joins TRBV20-1 and TRBJ1-2; D is unclear. CDR3 size: 11 residues. Germline CDR1 is DFQATT and CDR2 is SNEGSKA (reference sequence). Trimming took 7 bases from V and 3 from J, leaving 9 bases between them. Written as DNA, the CDR3 is TGCAGTGTAGACACATACTATGGCTACACCTTC. It is translated as CSVDTYYGYTF.

The chain links TRBV9 to TRBJ2-1; 8 bases agree with TRBD2. The CDR3 totals 17 residues. The J segment lost 0 bases and the V segment lost 0 bases, leaving 5 bases of the junction unmatched. Germline-derived CDR1 and CDR2 are SGDLS and YYNGEE. CDR3 protein: CASSVAGGGSSYNEQFF. The CDR3 nucleotides are TGTGCCAGCAGCGTAGCGGGAGGGGGAAGCTCCTACAATGAGCAGTTCTTC.

The chain links TRBV20-1 to TRBJ2-7; possibly TRBD1 for D (6 bases). This CDR3 contains 14 residues. The germline V and J ends were trimmed by 3 bases and 1 base, with 13 bases remaining between them. The germline CDR1 and CDR2 sequences are DFQATT and SNEGSKA (reference sequence). CDR3 bases: TGCAGTGCTAGTCGGGACATACCTTCCTACGAGCAGTACTTC. Translating gives CSASRDIPSYEQYF.

The chain combines TRBV28 with TRBJ2-1, with TRBD2 matching over 7 bases. V trimming: 6 bases; J trimming: 7 bases; junction bases outside the gene matches: 6. The germline V gene has CDR1 MDHEN and CDR2 SYDVKM. CDR3 length: 13 residues. CDR3 nucleotides: TGTGCCAGCAGGGCGGGAGTATGGAATGAGCAGTTCTTC. Amino acids: CASRAGVWNEQFF. The variable domain in full, with the rest retrieved from reference TRBV28 and TRBJ2-1, is DVKVTQSSRYLVKRTGEKVFLECVQDMDHENMFWYRQDPGLGLRLIYFSYDVKMKEKGDIPEGYSVSREKKERFSLILESASTNQTSMYLCASRAGVWNEQFFGPGTRLTVL.

The rearrangement joins TRBV30 to TRBJ2-4; TRBD1 agrees at 9 bases. The V gene's germline CDR1 is GTSNPN and CDR2 SVGIG (reference sequence). The CDR3 consists of 13 residues. Trimming at V came to 1 base and at J to 8 bases, leaving 3 bases not matched to a gene. The CDR3 coding sequence is TGTGCCTGGAGTGACAGGGGGCGCGACATTCAGTACTTC. Its translation: CAWSDRGRDIQYF.

The chain uses TRBV3-1 (or the pseudogene TRBV3-2) and TRBJ1-5, with TRBD1 as a possible D gene (5 bases). With 8 bases removed from V and 3 bases from J, the gap between germline ends came to 17 bases. This CDR3 is built from 15 residues. Germline V gives CDR1 LGHDT, CDR2 YNNKEL (reference sequence). CDR3 sequence reads: CASGLGGGLNQPQHF. CDR3 DNA: TGTGCCAGCGGGTTGGGGGGAGGTCTCAATCAGCCCCAGCATTTT.

The table lists this clone with a count of one. The chain links TRBV5-8 to TRBJ2-7; 7 nucleotides line up with TRBD1. Germline assignment: CDR1 SGHTS and CDR2 YDEGEE. This CDR3 comprises 15 residues. Trimming removed 0 bases from V and 2 bases from J; junction bases left unmatched: 5. The CDR3: CASSLARGQTYEQYF. In nucleotides, the CDR3 is TGTGCCAGCAGCTTGGCGAGGGGGCAAACCTACGAGCAGTACTTC.

V is TRBV9 and J is TRBJ2-3, with a possible D match to TRBD2 (6 bases). Germline V CDR1 and CDR2: SGDLS, YYNGEE. Deletions cut 0 bases from V and 2 bases from J, with 13 bases between. This CDR3 is built from 16 residues. CDR3 bases: TGTGCCAGCAGCGTAGGGTTGGCGGGGCCCACAGATACGCAGTATTTT. Its translation is CASSVGLAGPTDTQYF.

The gene calls are TRBV5-6 and TRBJ2-1; tentative D call: TRBD2 (6 bases). This CDR3 region has 15 residues. Germline lookup yields CDR1 SGHDT and CDR2 YYEEEE. Trimming left V 3 bases short and J 3 bases short, with 13 bases between. In DNA form, the CDR3 reads TGTGCCAGCAGCTGGATAGAGGAGGGCTACAATGAGCAGTTCTTC. Its protein product is CASSWIEEGYNEQFF. Combining the CDR3 with reference TRBV5-6 and TRBJ2-1 gives the whole variable domain DAGVTQSPTHLIKTRGQQVTLRCSPKSGHDTVSWYQQALGQGPQFIFQYYEEEERQRGNFPDRFSGHQFPNYSSELNVNALLLGDSALYLCASSWIEEGYNEQFFGPGTRLTVL.

The V gene is TRBV20-1, the J gene TRBJ2-5, with 7 bases lining up with TRBD1. Per germline, CDR1 DFQATT and CDR2 SNEGSKA (reference sequence). This CDR3 spans 11 amino acids. The chain's CDR3 is CKGANQETQYF. The CDR3 DNA follows: TGCAAGGGGGCGAACCAAGAGACCCAGTACTTC.

V usage is TRBV13 and J usage is TRBJ2-1; 8 nucleotides agree with TRBD2. The J segment lost 2 bases and the V segment lost 5 bases, leaving 8 bases of the junction unmatched. Germline V gives CDR1 PRHDT, CDR2 FYEKMQ (reference sequence). This CDR3 is 16 amino acids long. The CDR3 reads CASSVLAGTPYNEQFF. The CDR3, as DNA: TGTGCCAGCAGCGTATTAGCGGGGACGCCCTACAATGAGCAGTTCTTC.